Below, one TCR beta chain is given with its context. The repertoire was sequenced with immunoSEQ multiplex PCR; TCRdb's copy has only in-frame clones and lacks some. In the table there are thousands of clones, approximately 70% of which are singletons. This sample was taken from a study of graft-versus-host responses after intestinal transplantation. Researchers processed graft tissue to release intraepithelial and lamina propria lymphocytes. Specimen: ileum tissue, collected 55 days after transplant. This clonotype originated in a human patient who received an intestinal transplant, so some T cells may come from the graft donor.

The DNA of the CDR3 is TGTGCCAGCAGCTTAGGGGCAGGAGGGGATGAGCAGTTCTTC. Translating it yields CASSLGAGGDEQFF. V gene TRBV11-3 combines with J gene TRBJ2-1; D is perhaps TRBD2 (6 bases). This CDR3 has 14 residues. V was cut by 1 base and J by 8 bases, with 12 bases left in between. Per the germline V gene, CDR1 is SGHNT and CDR2 is YENEEA. The full variable domain, its missing parts supplied by reference TRBV11-3 and TRBJ2-1, is EAGVVQSPRYKIIEKKQPVAFWCNPISGHNTLYWYLQNLGQGPELLIRYENEEAVDDSQLPKDRFSAERLKGVDSTLKIQPAELGDSAVYLCASSLGAGGDEQFFGPGTRLTVL.